The 26 T cell receptor beta chains below were found in one sample sequenced in a study of T cell responses to AZD1222 COVID-19 vaccine. This table comes from immunoSEQ multiplex PCR, and its TCRdb copy is limited to in-frame clones, with some not included. Of fewer than 150,000 clones in the sample, 90% were seen once. The input for sequencing was peripheral blood, taken 28 days after the second AZD1222 dose. The receptors stem from an adult who received the AZD1222 COVID-19 vaccine.

V usage is TRBV10-2 and J usage is TRBJ2-3, with D hard to call. Trimming removed 2 bases from V and 7 bases from J, with 10 bases in between. The V gene's germline CDR1 is WSHSY and CDR2 SAAADI. CDR3 length equals 13 residues. CDR3 sequence: CASSEIVGHTQYF. The DNA of the CDR3 is TGCGCCAGCAGTGAGATCGTTGGGCATACGCAGTATTTT.

This clone was observed a single time. The chain is built from TRBV25-1 and TRBJ1-3; D perhaps matches TRBD1 (6 bases). V gave up 3 bases and J gave up 0 bases, with 9 bases separating them. The germline V gene encodes CDR1 MGHDK and CDR2 SYGVNS. The CDR3 runs to 15 residues. The DNA for the CDR3 is TGTGCCAGCAGTGAGGGGGCCTACTCTGGAAACACCATATATTTT. It is translated as CASSEGAYSGNTIYF.

To note about this clone: The same CDR3 also results from other DNA sequences found in this sample. The CDR3 DNA reads TGTGCCAGCAGCCAAGGACAGTATGGCTACACCTTC. This translates into CASSQGQYGYTF. J is TRBJ1-2 and V is TRBV3-1 (or the pseudogene TRBV3-2), with D perhaps TRBD1 (5 bases). The CDR3 is 12 residues long. CDR1 is LGHDT, CDR2 YNNKEL, per germline (reference sequence). Trimming cost V 1 base and J 5 bases, with 5 bases left between them.

CDR3 bases: TGTGCCAGCAGTTTGGGGGTATCTAATTCACCCCTCCACTTT. It is translated as CASSLGVSNSPLHF. This sequence joins TRBV28 and TRBJ1-6; maybe TRBD1 (5 bases). Trimming cost V 3 bases and J 6 bases, with 9 bases left between them. Germline V gene lookup returns CDR1 MDHEN and CDR2 SYDVKM. The CDR3 is 14 amino acids.

The rearrangement uses TRBV10-3 and TRBJ1-1; D is possibly TRBD1 (5 bases). Germline assignment: CDR1 ENHRY and CDR2 SYGVKD. V dropped 4 bases and J dropped 3 bases, with 12 bases sitting between them. The CDR3 has 14 residues. The CDR3 reads CAISGGARDTEAFF. The CDR3 DNA sequence: TGTGCCATCAGTGGCGGGGCCCGGGACACTGAAGCTTTCTTT.

This rearrangement joins TRBV30 to TRBJ2-2; D might be TRBD1 (5 bases). There are 11 residues in the CDR3. The germline gives CDR1 GTSNPN, CDR2 SVGIG (reference sequence). The V and J ends lost 3 bases and 7 bases respectively, with 6 bases between them. The chain's CDR3 is CAWRGDGELFF. CDR3 DNA sequence: TGTGCCTGGAGAGGGGACGGGGAGCTGTTTTTT.

This chain links TRBV11-3 with TRBJ2-1; 11 nucleotides line up with TRBD2. From germline, CDR1 is SGHNT and CDR2 YENEEA. The ends lost 5 bases at V and 3 bases at J; junction bases unmatched: 3. The CDR3 consists of 15 residues. The CDR3 nucleotides read TGTGCCAGCAGCGTAGGGACTAGCGGCTACAATGAGCAGTTCTTC. This translates into CASSVGTSGYNEQFF.

The J gene is TRBJ1-3, the V gene TRBV6-5; 7 bases fit TRBD1. The junction had 7 bases not matched to a gene; V was cut back by 4 bases and J by 4 bases. CDR3 length: 15 amino acids. Germline values: CDR1 MNHEY, CDR2 SVGAGI. CDR3 in DNA: TGTGCCAGCAGTTTCGGGACAGAGCGGGGAAACACCATATATTTT. This encodes CASSFGTERGNTIYF.

The chain is built from TRBV5-1 and TRBJ1-2; no firm D call. V was shortened by 1 base and J by 0 bases, with 7 bases between the two germline ends. Looked up from germline, CDR1 is SGHRS and CDR2 is YFSETQ. The CDR3 spans 14 residues. The CDR3 DNA is TGCGCCAGCAGCTTGCCGACCCCTAACTATGGCTACACCTTC. Translation gives CASSLPTPNYGYTF.

The rearrangement joins TRBV7-2 to TRBJ1-4; TRBD1 matches at 8 bases. With 5 bases clipped from V and 2 bases from J, the junction kept 7 bases outside the gene matches. In germline, CDR1 is SGHTA, CDR2 FQGNSA. This CDR3 has 16 residues. CDR3 DNA: TGTGCCAGCAGCCTGACAGGGGTTACCACTAATGAAAAACTGTTTTTT. Translating gives CASSLTGVTTNEKLFF. Full variable domain (remainder filled in from reference TRBV7-2 and TRBJ1-4): GAGVSQSPSNKVTEKGKDVELRCDPISGHTALYWYRQSLGQGLEFLIYFQGNSAPDKSGLPSDRFSAERTGGSVSTLTIQRTQQEDSAVYLCASSLTGVTTNEKLFFGSGTQLSVL.

J is TRBJ1-6 and V is TRBV18; D not certain. V lost 3 bases and J 9 bases, leaving 15 bases between the germline ends. Looked up from germline, CDR1 is KGHSH and CDR2 is LQKENI. CDR3 size: 15 residues. Here the CDR3 reads CASSPSQGIASPLHF. In nucleotides, the CDR3 is TGTGCCAGCTCACCCAGTCAAGGTATAGCTTCACCCCTCCACTTT.

The chain is built from TRBV28 and TRBJ1-2, with 7 bases aligning to TRBD1. Germline V gene data show CDR1 as MDHEN and CDR2 as SYDVKM. The CDR3 loop spans 14 amino acids. V shed 6 bases, J shed 0 bases, and the junction held 4 bases outside the gene matches. CDR3 nucleotide sequence: TGTGCCAGCAGGACACAGGGGACTAACTATGGCTACACCTTC. Amino acids: CASRTQGTNYGYTF.

The rearrangement joins TRBV5-1 to TRBJ2-3, with D uncertain. The ends were cut back, 4 bases at V and 5 bases at J, with 17 bases in the middle. The length of the CDR3 is 15 residues. Germline CDR1 SGHRS, CDR2 YFSETQ. The CDR3 spells CASSLGDKEVDTQYF. The DNA for the CDR3 is TGCGCCAGCAGCCTTGGAGATAAAGAGGTAGATACGCAGTATTTT. Using reference TRBV5-1 and TRBJ2-3 for the parts outside the CDR3, the full variable domain is KAGVTQTPRYLIKTRGQQVTLSCSPISGHRSVSWYQQTPGQGLQFLFEYFSETQRNKGNFPGRFSGRQFSNSRSEMNVSTLELGDSALYLCASSLGDKEVDTQYFGPGTRLTVL.

This clone was picked up a small number of times. This chain connects TRBV7-8 to TRBJ1-2, with a weak D call TRBD1 (6 bases). V was shortened by 2 bases and J by 0 bases, with 13 bases between the two germline ends. This CDR3 comprises 16 residues. The germline V gene has CDR1 SGHVS and CDR2 FQNEAQ. CDR3: CASSLLQGQANYGYTF. CDR3 DNA sequence: TGTGCCAGCAGCTTATTACAGGGCCAAGCTAACTATGGCTACACCTTC.

V is TRBV5-8 and J is TRBJ2-3; 7 nucleotides agree with TRBD2. V lost 6 bases and J lost 1; bases outside the gene matches: 11. The CDR3 spans 16 residues. Germline V lookup: CDR1 SGHTS, CDR2 YDEGEE. This CDR3 is CASTIGLVSGTDTQYF. The CDR3 DNA reads TGTGCCAGCACCATTGGACTAGTAAGTGGCACAGATACGCAGTATTTT.

CDR3 in DNA: TGTGCCAGCAGCCCTCTGAACAGGGAACACCAATTCTTCTTT. This sequence encodes CASSPLNREHQFFF. The rearrangement links TRBV28 to TRBJ1-1; possibly TRBD1 for D (6 bases). The germline CDR1 and CDR2 sequences are MDHEN and SYDVKM. V shed 6 bases and J shed 14 bases, with 25 bases lying between them. This CDR3 contains 14 residues.

This chain joins TRBV14 and TRBJ2-2; no definite D call. V was pared by 1 base and J by 4 bases, with 7 bases between. This CDR3 is 14 amino acids long. Germline V gene data show CDR1 as SGHDN and CDR2 as FVKESK. CDR3 amino acids: CASSQATSTGELFF. DNA of the CDR3: TGTGCCAGCAGCCAAGCGACTTCCACCGGGGAGCTGTTTTTT.

CDR3 loop: CASSADRRSGNTIYF. In DNA form, the CDR3 reads TGTGCCAGCAGTGCTGACAGGAGAAGTGGAAACACCATATATTTT. This chain links TRBV6-6 with TRBJ1-3, with D possibly matching TRBD1 (6 bases). Trimming took 5 bases from V and 3 from J, leaving 14 bases between them. Germline lookup yields CDR1 MNHNY and CDR2 SVGAGI (reference sequence). The CDR3 is 15 residues long.

The V call is TRBV4-2, the J call TRBJ1-2; the D gene is possibly TRBD1 (6 bases). The CDR3 length is 16 residues. Per germline, CDR1 LGHNA and CDR2 YNFKEQ. The V gene lost 4 bases and the J gene lost 3 bases, with 18 bases spanning the gap. The CDR3 spells CASSPLGAPLDYGYTF. For the CDR3, the DNA is TGTGCCAGCAGCCCCTTGGGGGCTCCCTTGGACTATGGCTACACCTTC.

The V and J genes are TRBV10-3 and TRBJ2-3, with D perhaps TRBD1 (6 bases). This CDR3 spans 16 amino acids. The V gene lost 4 bases and the J gene lost 0 bases, with 14 bases spanning the gap. The germline CDR1 and CDR2 sequences are ENHRY and SYGVKD. CDR3 amino acids: CAISGDRPSSTDTQYF. CDR3 bases: TGTGCCATCAGTGGTGACAGGCCTTCTAGCACAGATACGCAGTATTTT.

The chain carries TRBV30 and TRBJ1-5; D is undetermined. The length of the CDR3 is 15 residues. Germline values: CDR1 GTSNPN, CDR2 SVGIG (reference sequence). The V end was cut by 3 bases, the J end by 2 bases, with 14 bases between. DNA of the CDR3: TGTGCCTGGAGCCCATCTGGCAGCCGCAATCAGCCCCAGCATTTT. Translated: CAWSPSGSRNQPQHF.

This clone was picked up a small number of times. The chain's CDR3 is CASSFFRGETQYF. In DNA form, the CDR3 reads TGTGCCAGCAGTTTTTTCAGGGGCGAGACCCAGTACTTC. V usage is TRBV12-3 or TRBV12-4 and J usage is TRBJ2-5, with D possibly matching TRBD1 (6 bases). Trimming took off 3 bases at V and 5 bases at J, with 10 bases between the two ends. The CDR3 extends over 13 amino acids.

The chain is built from TRBV19 and TRBJ1-2, with D possibly matching TRBD1 (5 bases). From germline, CDR1 is LNHDA and CDR2 SQIVND (reference sequence). This CDR3 has 14 residues. V lost 5 bases, J lost 8 bases, and 18 bases lay in between. CDR3 amino acids: CASSPNTRALGYTF. The CDR3 DNA reads as TGTGCCAGTAGTCCGAATACCAGGGCCTTGGGCTACACCTTC. Full variable domain (outside the CDR3, taken from reference TRBV19 and TRBJ1-2): DGGITQSPKYLFRKEGQNVTLSCEQNLNHDAMYWYRQDPGQGLRLIYYSQIVNDFQKGDIAEGYSVSREKKESFPLTVTSAQKNPTAFYLCASSPNTRALGYTFGSGTRLTVV.

This clone was recorded once. The chain employs TRBV6-5 and TRBJ1-1, with a possible D match to TRBD1 (5 bases). CDR1 is MNHEY, CDR2 SVGAGI, per germline. Trimming shortened V by 10 bases and J by 0 bases, and 12 bases separated the two germline ends. This CDR3 comprises 13 residues. Here the CDR3 reads CATLTVLNTEAFF. The CDR3 DNA reads as TGTGCCACCTTGACAGTTCTGAACACTGAAGCTTTCTTT.

The chain couples TRBV4-1 to TRBJ1-2, with D tentatively TRBD1 (5 bases). The CDR3 is 14 amino acids. V dropped 1 base and J dropped 8 bases, with 14 bases sitting between them. The germline CDR1 and CDR2 sequences are MGHRA and YSYEKL. For the CDR3, the DNA is TGCGCCAGCAGCCAAGGCAGGGTCGAAGGAGGCTACACCTTC. Protein product: CASSQGRVEGGYTF.

The chain joins TRBV6-5 to TRBJ1-1, with a weak D call TRBD1 (5 bases). Trimming took off 5 bases at V and 1 base at J, with 14 bases between the two ends. The CDR3 contains 15 residues. Germline CDR1 is MNHEY and CDR2 is SVGAGI. For the CDR3, the DNA is TGTGCCAGCAGTCCCCCGGGACGGCAGAACACTGAAGCTTTCTTT. Amino acid sequence: CASSPPGRQNTEAFF.